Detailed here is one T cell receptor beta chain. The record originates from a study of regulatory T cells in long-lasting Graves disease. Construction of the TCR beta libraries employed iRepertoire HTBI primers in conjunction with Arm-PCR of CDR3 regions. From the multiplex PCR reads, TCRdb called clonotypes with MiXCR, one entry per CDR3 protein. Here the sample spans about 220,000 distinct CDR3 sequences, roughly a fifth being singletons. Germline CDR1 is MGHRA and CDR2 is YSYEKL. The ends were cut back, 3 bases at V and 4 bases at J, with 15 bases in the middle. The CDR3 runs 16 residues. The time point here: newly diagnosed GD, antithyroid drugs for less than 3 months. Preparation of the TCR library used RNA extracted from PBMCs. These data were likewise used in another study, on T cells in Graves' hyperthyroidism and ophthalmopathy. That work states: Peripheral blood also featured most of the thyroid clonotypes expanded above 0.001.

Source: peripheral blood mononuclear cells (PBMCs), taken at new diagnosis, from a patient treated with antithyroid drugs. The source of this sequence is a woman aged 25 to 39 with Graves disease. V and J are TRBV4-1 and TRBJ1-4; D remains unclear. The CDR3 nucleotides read TGCGCCAGCAGCCAGGCGTCAATCCAATTTAATGAAAAACTGTTTTTT. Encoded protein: CASSQASIQFNEKLFF.